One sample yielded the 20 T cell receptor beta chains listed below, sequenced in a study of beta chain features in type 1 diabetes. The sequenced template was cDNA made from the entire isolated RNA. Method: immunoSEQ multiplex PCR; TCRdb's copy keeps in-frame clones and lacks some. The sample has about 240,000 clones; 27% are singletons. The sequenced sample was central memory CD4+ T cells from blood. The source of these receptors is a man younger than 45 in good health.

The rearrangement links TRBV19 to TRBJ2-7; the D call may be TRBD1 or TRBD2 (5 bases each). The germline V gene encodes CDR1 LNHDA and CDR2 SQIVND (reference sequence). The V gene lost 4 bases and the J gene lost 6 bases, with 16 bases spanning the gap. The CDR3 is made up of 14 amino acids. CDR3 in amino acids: CASSTPGLAGEQYF. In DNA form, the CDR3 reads TGTGCCAGTAGTACCCCGGGGCTTGCGGGCGAGCAGTACTTC.

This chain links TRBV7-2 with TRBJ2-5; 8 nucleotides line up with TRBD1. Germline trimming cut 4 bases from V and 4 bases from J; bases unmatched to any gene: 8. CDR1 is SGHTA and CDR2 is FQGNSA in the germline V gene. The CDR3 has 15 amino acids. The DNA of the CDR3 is TGTGCCAGCAGCTCTGGGACAGGCAAGGTAGAGACCCAGTACTTC. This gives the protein CASSSGTGKVETQYF. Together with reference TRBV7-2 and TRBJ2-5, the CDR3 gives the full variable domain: GAGVSQSPSNKVTEKGKDVELRCDPISGHTALYWYRQSLGQGLEFLIYFQGNSAPDKSGLPSDRFSAERTGGSVSTLTIQRTQQEDSAVYLCASSSGTGKVETQYFGPGTRLLVL.

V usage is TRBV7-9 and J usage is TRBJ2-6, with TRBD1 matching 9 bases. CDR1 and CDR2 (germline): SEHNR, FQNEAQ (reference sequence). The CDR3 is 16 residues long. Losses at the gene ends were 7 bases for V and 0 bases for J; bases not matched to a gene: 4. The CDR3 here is CASTKTGGSGANVLTF. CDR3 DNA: TGTGCCAGCACGAAGACAGGGGGCTCTGGGGCCAACGTCCTGACTTTC.

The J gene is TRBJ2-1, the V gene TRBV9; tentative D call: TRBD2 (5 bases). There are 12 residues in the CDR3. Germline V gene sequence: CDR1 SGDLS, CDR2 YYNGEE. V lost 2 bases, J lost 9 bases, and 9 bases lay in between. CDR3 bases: TGTGCCAGCAGCGTCGCGGGCACTGAGCAGTTCTTC. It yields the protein CASSVAGTEQFF.

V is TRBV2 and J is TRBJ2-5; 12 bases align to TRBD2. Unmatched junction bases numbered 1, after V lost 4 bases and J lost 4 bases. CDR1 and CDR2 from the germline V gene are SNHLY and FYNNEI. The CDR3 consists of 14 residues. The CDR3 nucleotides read TGTGCCAGCAGTGGGGGACTAGCGGGAGAGACCCAGTACTTC. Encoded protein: CASSGGLAGETQYF.

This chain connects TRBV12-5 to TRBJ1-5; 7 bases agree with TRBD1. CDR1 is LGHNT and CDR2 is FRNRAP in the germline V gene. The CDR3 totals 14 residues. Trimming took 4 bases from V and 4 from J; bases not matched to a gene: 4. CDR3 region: CASGSGQPNQPQHF. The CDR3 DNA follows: TGTGCTAGTGGTTCGGGACAGCCTAATCAGCCCCAGCATTTT.

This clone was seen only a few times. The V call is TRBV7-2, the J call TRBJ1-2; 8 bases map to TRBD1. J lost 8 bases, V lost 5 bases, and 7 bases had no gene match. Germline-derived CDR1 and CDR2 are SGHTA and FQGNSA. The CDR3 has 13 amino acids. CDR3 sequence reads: CASSTRTGQGYTF. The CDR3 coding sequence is TGTGCCAGCAGCACACGGACAGGGCAAGGCTACACCTTC.

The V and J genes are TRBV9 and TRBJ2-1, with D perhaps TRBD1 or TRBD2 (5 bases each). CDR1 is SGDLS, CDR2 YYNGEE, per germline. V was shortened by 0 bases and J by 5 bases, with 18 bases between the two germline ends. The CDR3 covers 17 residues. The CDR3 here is CASSVATWGSANNEQFF. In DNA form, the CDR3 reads TGTGCCAGCAGCGTAGCTACTTGGGGGAGTGCGAACAATGAGCAGTTCTTC.

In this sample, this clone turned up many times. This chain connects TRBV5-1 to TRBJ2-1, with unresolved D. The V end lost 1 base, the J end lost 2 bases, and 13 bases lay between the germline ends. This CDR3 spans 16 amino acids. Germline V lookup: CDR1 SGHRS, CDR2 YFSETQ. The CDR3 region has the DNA TGCGCCAGCAGCTTGCAGTGGCAGAGCCCCTACAATGAGCAGTTCTTC. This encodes CASSLQWQSPYNEQFF.

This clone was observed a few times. The CDR3: CASSRPGQGGYTF. CDR3 DNA sequence: TGTGCCAGCAGCCGCCCGGGACAGGGTGGCTACACCTTC. This rearrangement joins TRBV6-5 to TRBJ1-2; the match to TRBD1 covers 9 bases. The CDR3 is made up of 13 amino acids. With V trimmed by 6 bases and J by 7 bases, 6 bases remained unmatched. The germline V gene encodes CDR1 MNHEY and CDR2 SVGAGI.

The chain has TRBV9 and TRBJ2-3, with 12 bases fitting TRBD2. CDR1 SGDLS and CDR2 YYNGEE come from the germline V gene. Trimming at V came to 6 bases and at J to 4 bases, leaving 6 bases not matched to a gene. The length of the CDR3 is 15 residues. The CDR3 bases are TGTGCCAGCAAATCGGCTAGCGGGAGGGCAGATACGCAGTATTTT. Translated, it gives CASKSASGRADTQYF.

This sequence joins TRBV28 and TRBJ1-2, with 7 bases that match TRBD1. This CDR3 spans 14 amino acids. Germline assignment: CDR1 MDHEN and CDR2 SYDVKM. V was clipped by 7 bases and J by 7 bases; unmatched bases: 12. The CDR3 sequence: CASTQQGRGGGYTF. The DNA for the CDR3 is TGTGCCAGCACCCAACAGGGGAGGGGCGGTGGCTACACCTTC.

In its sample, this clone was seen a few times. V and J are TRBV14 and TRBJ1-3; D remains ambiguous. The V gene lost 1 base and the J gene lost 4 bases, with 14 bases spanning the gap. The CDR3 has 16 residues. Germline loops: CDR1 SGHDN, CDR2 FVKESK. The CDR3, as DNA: TGTGCCAGCAGCCAAGTTGCCGTCTTCTCCGGAAACACCATATATTTT. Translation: CASSQVAVFSGNTIYF.

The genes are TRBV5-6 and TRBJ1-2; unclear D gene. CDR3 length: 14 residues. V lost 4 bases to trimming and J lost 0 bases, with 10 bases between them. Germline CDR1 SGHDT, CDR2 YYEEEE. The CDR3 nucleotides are TGTGCCAGCAGCCGTGACGGAGCTAACTATGGCTACACCTTC. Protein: CASSRDGANYGYTF.

CDR3 nucleotide sequence: TGTGCCAGCAGCAGCCCACGGACCAAAAACATTCAGTACTTC. Amino acid sequence: CASSSPRTKNIQYF. This sequence joins TRBV28 and TRBJ2-4, with unresolved D. The V end was cut by 6 bases, the J end by 2 bases, with 11 bases between. The CDR3 is made up of 14 amino acids. Germline V gene lookup returns CDR1 MDHEN and CDR2 SYDVKM.

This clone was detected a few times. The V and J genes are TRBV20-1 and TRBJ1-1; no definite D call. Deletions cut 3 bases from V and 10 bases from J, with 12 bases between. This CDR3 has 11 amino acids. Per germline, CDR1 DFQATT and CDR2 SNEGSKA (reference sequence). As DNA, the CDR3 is TGCAGTGCTAGCTCAGGTGGGAGAGCTTTCTTT. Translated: CSASSGGRAFF.

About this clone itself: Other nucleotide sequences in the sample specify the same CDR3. The CDR3 DNA sequence: TGTGCCACCAGCAGAGCGGGGTTTGAGCAGTTCTTC. Translated: CATSRAGFEQFF. The chain couples TRBV15 to TRBJ2-1, with TRBD2 as a possible D gene (5 bases). The CDR3 contains 12 residues. The V end was cut by 1 base, the J end by 9 bases, with 7 bases between. Germline V gives CDR1 LNHNV, CDR2 YYDKDF (reference sequence).

The CDR3 protein is CASNKGTATQETQYF. The CDR3 coding sequence is TGTGCCAGCAACAAGGGCACAGCCACCCAAGAGACCCAGTACTTC. The J gene is TRBJ2-5, the V gene TRBV7-9; D ambiguous. V was shortened by 7 bases and J by 1 base, with 16 bases between the two germline ends. This CDR3 region has 15 residues. The germline V gene encodes CDR1 SEHNR and CDR2 FQNEAQ (reference sequence).

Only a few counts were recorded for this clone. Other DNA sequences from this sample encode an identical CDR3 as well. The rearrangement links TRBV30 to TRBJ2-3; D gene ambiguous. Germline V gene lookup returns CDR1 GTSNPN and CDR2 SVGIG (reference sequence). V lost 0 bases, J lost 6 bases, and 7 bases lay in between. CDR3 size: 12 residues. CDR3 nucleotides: TGTGCCTGGAGTGTCTTGGGGGATACGCAGTATTTT. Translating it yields CAWSVLGDTQYF.

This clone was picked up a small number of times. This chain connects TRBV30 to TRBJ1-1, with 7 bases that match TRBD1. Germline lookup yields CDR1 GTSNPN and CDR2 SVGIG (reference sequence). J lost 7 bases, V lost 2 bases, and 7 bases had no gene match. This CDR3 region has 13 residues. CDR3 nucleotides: TGTGCCTGGAGTCCAGGACAGGAGCTTGAAGCTTTCTTT. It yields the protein CAWSPGQELEAFF.